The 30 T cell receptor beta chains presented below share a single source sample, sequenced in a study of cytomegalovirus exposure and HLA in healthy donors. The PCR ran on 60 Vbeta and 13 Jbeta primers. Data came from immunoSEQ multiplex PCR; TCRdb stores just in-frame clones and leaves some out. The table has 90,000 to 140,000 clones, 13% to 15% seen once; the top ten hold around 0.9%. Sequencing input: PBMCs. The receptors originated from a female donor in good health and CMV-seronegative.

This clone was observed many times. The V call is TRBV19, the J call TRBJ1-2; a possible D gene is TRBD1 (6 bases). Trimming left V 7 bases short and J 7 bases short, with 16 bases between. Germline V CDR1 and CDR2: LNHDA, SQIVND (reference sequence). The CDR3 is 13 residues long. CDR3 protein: CASTSDRRFGYTF. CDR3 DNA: TGTGCCAGTACCTCGGACAGACGTTTTGGCTACACCTTC.

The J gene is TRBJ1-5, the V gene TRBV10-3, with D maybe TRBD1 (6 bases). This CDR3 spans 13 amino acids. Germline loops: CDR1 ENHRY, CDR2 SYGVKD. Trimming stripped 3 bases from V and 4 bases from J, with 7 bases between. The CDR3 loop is CAISDDRNQPQHF. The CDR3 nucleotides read TGTGCCATCAGTGATGACAGGAATCAGCCCCAGCATTTT.

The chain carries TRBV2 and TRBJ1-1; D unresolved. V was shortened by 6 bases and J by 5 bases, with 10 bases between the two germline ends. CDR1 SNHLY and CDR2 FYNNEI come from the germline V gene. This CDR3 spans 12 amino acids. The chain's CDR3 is CASSWAWTEAFF. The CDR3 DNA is TGTGCCAGCAGCTGGGCATGGACTGAAGCTTTCTTT.

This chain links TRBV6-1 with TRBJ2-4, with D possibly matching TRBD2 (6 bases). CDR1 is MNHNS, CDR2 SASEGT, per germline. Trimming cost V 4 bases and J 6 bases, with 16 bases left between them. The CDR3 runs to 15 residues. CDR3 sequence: CASSGGVLKGNIQYF. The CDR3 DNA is TGTGCCAGCAGTGGGGGGGTCCTAAAGGGAAACATTCAGTACTTC.

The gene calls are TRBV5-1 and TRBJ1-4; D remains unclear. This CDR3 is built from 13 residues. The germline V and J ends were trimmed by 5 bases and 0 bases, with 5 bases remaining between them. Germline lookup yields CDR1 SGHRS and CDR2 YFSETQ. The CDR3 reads CASRNSTNEKLFF. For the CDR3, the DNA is TGCGCCAGCAGAAACTCAACTAATGAAAAACTGTTTTTT.

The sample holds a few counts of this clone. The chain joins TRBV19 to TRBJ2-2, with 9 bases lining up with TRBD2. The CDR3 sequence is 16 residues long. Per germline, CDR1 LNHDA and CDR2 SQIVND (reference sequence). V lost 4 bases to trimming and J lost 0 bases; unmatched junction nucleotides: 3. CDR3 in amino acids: CASSRLAGTNTGELFF. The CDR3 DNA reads TGTGCCAGTAGTAGGCTAGCGGGGACGAACACCGGGGAGCTGTTTTTT.

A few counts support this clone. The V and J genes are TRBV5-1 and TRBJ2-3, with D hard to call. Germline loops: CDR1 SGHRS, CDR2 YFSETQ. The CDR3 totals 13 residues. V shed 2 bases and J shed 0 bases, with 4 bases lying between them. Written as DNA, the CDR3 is TGCGCCAGCAGCTTAACTAGCACAGATACGCAGTATTTT. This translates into CASSLTSTDTQYF.

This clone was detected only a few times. The CDR3, as DNA: TGTGCCAGCAGCTTAGGGCAGGGTAATGGCTACACCTTC. Encoded protein: CASSLGQGNGYTF. The chain combines TRBV7-2 with TRBJ1-2; perhaps TRBD1 as D (5 bases). The CDR3 extends over 13 amino acids. Germline CDR1 and CDR2: SGHTA and FQGNSA. Trimming removed 1 base from V and 6 bases from J, with 9 bases in between.

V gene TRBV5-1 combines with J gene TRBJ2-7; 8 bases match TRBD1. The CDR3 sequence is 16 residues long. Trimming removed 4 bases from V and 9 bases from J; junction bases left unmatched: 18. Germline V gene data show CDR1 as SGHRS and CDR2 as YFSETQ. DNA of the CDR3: TGCGCCAGCAGCGCCCTCGGACAGGGAACGACCTCCGGGCAGTACTTC. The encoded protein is CASSALGQGTTSGQYF.

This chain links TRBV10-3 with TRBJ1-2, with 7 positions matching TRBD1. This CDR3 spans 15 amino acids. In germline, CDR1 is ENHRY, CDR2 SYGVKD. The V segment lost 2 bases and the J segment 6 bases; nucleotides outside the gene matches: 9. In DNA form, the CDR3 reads TGTGCCATCAGTGAGACGGACAGGAGGAAAGATGGCTACACCTTC. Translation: CAISETDRRKDGYTF.

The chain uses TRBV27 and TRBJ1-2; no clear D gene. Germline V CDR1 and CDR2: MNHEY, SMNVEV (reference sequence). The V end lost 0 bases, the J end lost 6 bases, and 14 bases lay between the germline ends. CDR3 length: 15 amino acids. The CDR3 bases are TGTGCCAGCAGTTTATCAGGCGGCAGACCCAATGGCTACACCTTC. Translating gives CASSLSGGRPNGYTF.

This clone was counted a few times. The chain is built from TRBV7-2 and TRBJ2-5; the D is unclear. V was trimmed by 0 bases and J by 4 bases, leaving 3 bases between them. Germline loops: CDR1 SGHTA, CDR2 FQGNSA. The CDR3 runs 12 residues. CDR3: CASSLARETQYF. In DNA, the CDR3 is TGTGCCAGCAGCTTAGCCCGAGAGACCCAGTACTTC.

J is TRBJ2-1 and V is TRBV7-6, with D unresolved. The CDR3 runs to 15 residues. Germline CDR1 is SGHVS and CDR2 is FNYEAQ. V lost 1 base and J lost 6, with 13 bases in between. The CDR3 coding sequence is TGTGCCAGCAGCTTAGTAGCATCCCCGCTCAATGAGCAGTTCTTC. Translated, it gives CASSLVASPLNEQFF.

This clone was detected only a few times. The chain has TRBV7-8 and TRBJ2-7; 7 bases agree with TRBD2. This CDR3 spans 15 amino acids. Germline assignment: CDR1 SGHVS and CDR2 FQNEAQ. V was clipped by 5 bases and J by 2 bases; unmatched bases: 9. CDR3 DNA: TGTGCCAGCAGCCTACCCCGGCTAGCGGCCTACGAGCAGTACTTC. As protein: CASSLPRLAAYEQYF.

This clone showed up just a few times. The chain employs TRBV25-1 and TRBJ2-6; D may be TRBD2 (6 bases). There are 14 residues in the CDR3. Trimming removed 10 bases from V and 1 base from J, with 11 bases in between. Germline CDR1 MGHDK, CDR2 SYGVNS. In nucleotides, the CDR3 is TGTGCCATCCCGGGGGTATCTGGGGCCAACGTCCTGACTTTC. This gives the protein CAIPGVSGANVLTF.

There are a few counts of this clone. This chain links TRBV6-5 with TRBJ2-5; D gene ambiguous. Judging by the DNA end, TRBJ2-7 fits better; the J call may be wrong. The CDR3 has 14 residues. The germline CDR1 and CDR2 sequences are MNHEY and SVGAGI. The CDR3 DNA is TGTGCCAGCAGTTACTCCCTTCCAACCTACGAGCAGTACTTC. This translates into CASSYSLPTYEQYF.

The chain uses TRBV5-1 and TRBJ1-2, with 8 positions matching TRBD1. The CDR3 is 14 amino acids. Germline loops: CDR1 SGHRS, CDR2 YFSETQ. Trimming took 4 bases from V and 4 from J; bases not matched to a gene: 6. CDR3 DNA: TGCGCCAGCAGCCACGGACAGGGCACCTATGGCTACACCTTC. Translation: CASSHGQGTYGYTF.

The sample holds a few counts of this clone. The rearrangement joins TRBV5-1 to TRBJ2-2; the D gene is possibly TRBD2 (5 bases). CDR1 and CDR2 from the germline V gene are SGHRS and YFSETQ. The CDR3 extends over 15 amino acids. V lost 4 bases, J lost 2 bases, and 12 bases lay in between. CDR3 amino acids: CASSEGMINTGELFF. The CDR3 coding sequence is TGCGCCAGCAGCGAGGGAATGATTAACACCGGGGAGCTGTTTTTT.

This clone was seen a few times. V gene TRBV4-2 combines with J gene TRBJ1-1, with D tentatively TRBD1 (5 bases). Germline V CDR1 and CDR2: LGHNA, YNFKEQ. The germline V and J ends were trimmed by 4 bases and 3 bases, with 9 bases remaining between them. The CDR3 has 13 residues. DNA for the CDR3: TGTGCCAGCAGCCGAGGAGGGGACACTGAAGCTTTCTTT. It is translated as CASSRGGDTEAFF.

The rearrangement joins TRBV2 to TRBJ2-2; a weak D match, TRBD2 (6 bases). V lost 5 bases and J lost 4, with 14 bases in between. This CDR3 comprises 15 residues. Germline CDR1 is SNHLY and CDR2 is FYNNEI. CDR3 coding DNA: TGTGCCAGCAGTCCGGACTACGCGGGCACCGGGGAGCTGTTTTTT. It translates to CASSPDYAGTGELFF.

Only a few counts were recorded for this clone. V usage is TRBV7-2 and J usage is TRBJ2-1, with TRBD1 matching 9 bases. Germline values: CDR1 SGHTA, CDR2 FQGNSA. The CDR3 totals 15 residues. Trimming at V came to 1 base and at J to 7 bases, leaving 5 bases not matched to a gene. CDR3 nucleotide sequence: TGTGCCAGCAGCTTAGGGGACAGGGTAGTTAATGAGCAGTTCTTC. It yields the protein CASSLGDRVVNEQFF.

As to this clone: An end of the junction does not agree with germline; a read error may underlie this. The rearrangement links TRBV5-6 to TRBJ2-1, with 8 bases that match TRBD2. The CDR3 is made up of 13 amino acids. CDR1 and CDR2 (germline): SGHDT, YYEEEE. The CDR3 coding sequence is TGTGCCAGAAGCTTGGGACTAGTCAATGAGCAGTTCTTC. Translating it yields CARSLGLVNEQFF.

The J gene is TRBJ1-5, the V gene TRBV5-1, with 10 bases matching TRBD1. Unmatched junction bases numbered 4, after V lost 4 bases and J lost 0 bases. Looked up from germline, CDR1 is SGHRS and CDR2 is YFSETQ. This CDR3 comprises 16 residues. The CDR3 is CASSLGTGDSNQPQHF. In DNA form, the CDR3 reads TGCGCCAGCAGCCTTGGGACAGGGGATAGCAATCAGCCCCAGCATTTT.

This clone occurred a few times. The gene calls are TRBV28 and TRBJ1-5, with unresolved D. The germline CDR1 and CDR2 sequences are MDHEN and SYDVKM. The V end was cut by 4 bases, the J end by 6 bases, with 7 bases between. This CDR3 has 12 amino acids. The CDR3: CASSSSGQPQHF. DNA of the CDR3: TGTGCCAGCAGTTCCTCAGGTCAGCCCCAGCATTTT.

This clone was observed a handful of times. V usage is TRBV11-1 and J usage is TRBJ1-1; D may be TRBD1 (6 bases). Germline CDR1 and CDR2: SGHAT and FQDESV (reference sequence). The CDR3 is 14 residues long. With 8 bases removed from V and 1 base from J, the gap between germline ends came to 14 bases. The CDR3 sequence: CASGGGSPNTEAFF. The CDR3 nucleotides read TGTGCCAGCGGGGGGGGCTCCCCGAACACTGAAGCTTTCTTT.

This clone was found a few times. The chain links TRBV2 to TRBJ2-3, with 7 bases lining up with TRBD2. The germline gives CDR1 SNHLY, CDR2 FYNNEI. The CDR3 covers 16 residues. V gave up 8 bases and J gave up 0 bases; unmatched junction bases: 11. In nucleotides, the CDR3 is TGTGCCAGCTTTCTCCGAGCGGGGCGGAGCACAGATACGCAGTATTTT. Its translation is CASFLRAGRSTDTQYF.

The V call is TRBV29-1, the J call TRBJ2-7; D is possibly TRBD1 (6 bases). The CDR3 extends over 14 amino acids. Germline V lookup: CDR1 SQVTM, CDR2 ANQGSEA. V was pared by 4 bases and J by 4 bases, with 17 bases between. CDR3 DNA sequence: TGCAGCGTTGCCGACAGGCGACTTACTTACGAGCAGTACTTC. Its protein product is CSVADRRLTYEQYF.

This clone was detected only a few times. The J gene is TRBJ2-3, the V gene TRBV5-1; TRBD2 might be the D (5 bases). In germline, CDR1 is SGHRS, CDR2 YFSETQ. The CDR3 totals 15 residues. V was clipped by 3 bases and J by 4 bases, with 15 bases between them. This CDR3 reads CASSSTSPGADTQYF. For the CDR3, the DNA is TGCGCCAGCAGCTCAACTAGTCCGGGTGCAGATACGCAGTATTTT.

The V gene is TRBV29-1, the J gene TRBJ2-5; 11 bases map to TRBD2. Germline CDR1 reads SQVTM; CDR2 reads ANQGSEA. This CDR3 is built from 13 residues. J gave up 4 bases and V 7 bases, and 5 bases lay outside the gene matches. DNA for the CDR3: TGCAGCGCCAGACTAGCGGGGCGAGAGACCCAGTACTTC. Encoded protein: CSARLAGRETQYF.

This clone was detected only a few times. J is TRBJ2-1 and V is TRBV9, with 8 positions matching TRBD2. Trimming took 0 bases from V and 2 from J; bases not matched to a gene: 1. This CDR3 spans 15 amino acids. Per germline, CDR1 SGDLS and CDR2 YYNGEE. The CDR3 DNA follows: TGTGCCAGCAGCGTAGACGGGGGGGCCTACAATGAGCAGTTCTTC. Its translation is CASSVDGGAYNEQFF.